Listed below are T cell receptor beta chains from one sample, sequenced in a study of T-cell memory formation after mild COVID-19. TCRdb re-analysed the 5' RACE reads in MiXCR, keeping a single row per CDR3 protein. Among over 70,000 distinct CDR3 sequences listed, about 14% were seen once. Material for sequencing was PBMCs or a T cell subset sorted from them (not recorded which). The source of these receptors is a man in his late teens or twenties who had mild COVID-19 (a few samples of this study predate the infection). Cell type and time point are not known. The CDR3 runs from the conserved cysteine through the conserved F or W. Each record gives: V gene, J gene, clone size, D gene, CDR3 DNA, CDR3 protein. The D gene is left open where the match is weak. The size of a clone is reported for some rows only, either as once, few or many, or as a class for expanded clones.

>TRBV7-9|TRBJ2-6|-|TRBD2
TGTGCCAGCAGTTCCGGACTAGAACCCTCCGGGGCCAACGTCCTGACTTTC
CASSSGLEPSGANVLTF
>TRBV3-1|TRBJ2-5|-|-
TGTGCCAGCAGCCAAGATAACAGTGAAGAGACCCAGTACTTC
CASSQDNSEETQYF
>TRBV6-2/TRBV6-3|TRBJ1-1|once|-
TGTGCCAGCAGTACGACCGGACACCCGTACACTGAAGCTTTCTTT
CASSTTGHPYTEAFF
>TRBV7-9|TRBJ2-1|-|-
TGTGCCAGCACCCCGACCGGGGGAATTGTAAATGAGCAGTTCTTC
CASTPTGGIVNEQFF
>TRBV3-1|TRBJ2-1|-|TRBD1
TGTGCCAGCAGCCTAACCGGGACAGGGGGCAATGAGCAGTTCTTC
CASSLTGTGGNEQFF
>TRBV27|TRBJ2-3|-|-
TGTGCCACTATGAGGAGATTGGGCACAGATACGCAGTATTTT
CATMRRLGTDTQYF
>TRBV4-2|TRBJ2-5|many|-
TGTGCCAGCAGCCAAGATGAACAGGAACAAGAGACCCAGTACTTC
CASSQDEQEQETQYF
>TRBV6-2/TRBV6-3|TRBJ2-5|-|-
TGTGCCAGCAGTTACTCGGAAGGCGGGGGCTACTCAGAGACCCAGTACTTC
CASSYSEGGGYSETQYF
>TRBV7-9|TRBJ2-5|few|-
TGTGCCAGCAGTTTAAGCATTACAGGATGGGATGAGACCCAGTACTTC
CASSLSITGWDETQYF
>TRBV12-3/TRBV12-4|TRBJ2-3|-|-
TGTGCCAGCAGCCCGGACAGTTTTAGCACAGATACGCAGTATTTT
CASSPDSFSTDTQYF
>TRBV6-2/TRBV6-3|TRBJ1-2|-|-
TGTGCCAGCAGTTACGCGGGGGGCGCTGGCGATGGCTACACCTTC
CASSYAGGAGDGYTF
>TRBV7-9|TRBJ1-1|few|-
TGTGCCAGCAGCGCCACAGGGCTGAACACTGAAGCTTTCTTT
CASSATGLNTEAFF
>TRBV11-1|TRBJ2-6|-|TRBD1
TGTGCCAGCAGCTCGGGACAGTGGGAAATATTGAGCTCTGGGGCCAACGTCCTGACTTTC
CASSSGQWEILSSGANVLTF
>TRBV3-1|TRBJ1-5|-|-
TGTGCCAGCAATATAATTTCGGATAGCAATCAGCCCCAGCATTTT
CASNIISDSNQPQHF
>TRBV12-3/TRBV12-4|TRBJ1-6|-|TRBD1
TGTGCCAGCAGTAGGACAGGGTATGGGCTCTGGGATAATTCACCCCTCCACTTT
CASSRTGYGLWDNSPLHF
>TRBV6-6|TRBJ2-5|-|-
TGTGCCAGCAGTTACGGTAGACAGAATCGGGAGACCCAGTACTTC
CASSYGRQNRETQYF
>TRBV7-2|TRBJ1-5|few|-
TGTGCCAGCAGCTTAATGCAGGGTCTGTTGCAGCCCCAGCATTTT
CASSLMQGLLQPQHF
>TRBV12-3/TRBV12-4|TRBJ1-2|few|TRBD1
TGTGCCAGCAGTCCACCCCGGACAGGGGATCGAGGAGGCTACACCTTC
CASSPPRTGDRGGYTF
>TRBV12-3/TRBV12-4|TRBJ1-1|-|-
TGTGCCAGCAGTTTAGCTCTGACAGCGAACACTGAAGCTTTCTTT
CASSLALTANTEAFF
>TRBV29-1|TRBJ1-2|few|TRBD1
TGCAGCGTTGACAGGGGGCCCTATGGCTACACCTTC
CSVDRGPYGYTF
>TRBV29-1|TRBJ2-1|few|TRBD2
TGCAGCGTCTCTAGCGGGGGCTATGAGCAGTTCTTC
CSVSSGGYEQFF
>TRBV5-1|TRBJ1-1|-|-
TGCGCCAGCAGCTTTGCCGATTCCGTAGGGACTGAAGCTTTCTTT
CASSFADSVGTEAFF
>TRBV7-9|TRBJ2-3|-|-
TGTGCCAGCAGCCCGGCACGGACGGATACGCAGTATTTT
CASSPARTDTQYF
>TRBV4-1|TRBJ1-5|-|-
TGCGCCAGCAGCCCTCGAATCTTTAGCGATCAGCCCCAGCATTTT
CASSPRIFSDQPQHF
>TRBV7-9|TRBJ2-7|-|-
TGTGCCAGCAGCCCGCCCCGCGACGAGCAGTACTTC
CASSPPRDEQYF
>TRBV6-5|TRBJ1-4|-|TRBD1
TGTGCCAGCAGTTACTTACCCCCGGGACAGTATGCAACTAATGAAAAACTGTTTTTT
CASSYLPPGQYATNEKLFF
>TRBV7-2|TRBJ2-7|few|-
TGTGCCAGCAGCTTGGACATCCACGAGCAGTACTTC
CASSLDIHEQYF
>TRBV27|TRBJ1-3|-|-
TGTGCCAGCAGTTTATCGTGGGGGCCGGATGGAAACACCATATATTTT
CASSLSWGPDGNTIYF
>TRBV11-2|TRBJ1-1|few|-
TGTGCCAGCAGCTTAGGAAGGGCGATCACTGAAGCTTTCTTT
CASSLGRAITEAFF
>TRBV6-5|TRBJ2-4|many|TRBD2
TGTGCCAGCAGTCACGGGGGGGGTATAGCCAAAAACATTCAGTACTTC
CASSHGGGIAKNIQYF
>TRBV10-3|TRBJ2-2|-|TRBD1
TGTGCCATCAGCCGACAGGGGACAAACACCGGGGAGCTGTTTTTT
CAISRQGTNTGELFF
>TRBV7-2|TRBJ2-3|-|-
TGTGCCAGCAGCTCCTCTGGGGGGGCCGATACGCAGTATTTT
CASSSSGGADTQYF
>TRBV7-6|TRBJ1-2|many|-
TGTGCCAGCAGCTTAGGGCCAAACTATGGCTACACCTTC
CASSLGPNYGYTF
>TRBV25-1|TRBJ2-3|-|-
TGTGCCAGCAGTGTTGACCCCGTTCCAGATACGCAGTATTTT
CASSVDPVPDTQYF
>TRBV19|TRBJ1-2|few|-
TGCGGGACCGTCGGATCCTATGGCTACACCTTC
CGTVGSYGYTF
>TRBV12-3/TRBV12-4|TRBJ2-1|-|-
TGTGCCAGTAGGGGGGAAGGGGGCGCAGGAAATGAGCAGTTCTTC
CASRGEGGAGNEQFF
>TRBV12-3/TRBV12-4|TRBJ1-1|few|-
TGTGCCAGCGGGCCGGTGGAGAACACTGAAGCTTTCTTT
CASGPVENTEAFF
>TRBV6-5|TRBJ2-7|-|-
TGTGCCAGCAGTTACTGGGGTCTAAACTCCTACGAGCAGTACTTC
CASSYWGLNSYEQYF
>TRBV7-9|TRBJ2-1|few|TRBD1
TGTGCCAGCAGGAAAACAGGGGGGAATGAGCAGTTCTTC
CASRKTGGNEQFF
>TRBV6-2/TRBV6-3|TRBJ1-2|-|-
TGTGCCAGCAGTTACTCGGACTCCTATGGCTACACCTTC
CASSYSDSYGYTF
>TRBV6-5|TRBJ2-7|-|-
TGTGCCAGCAGCCTCTGGACTGAGACAACCTACGAGCAGTACTTC
CASSLWTETTYEQYF
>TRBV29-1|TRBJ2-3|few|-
TGCAGCGTTGAATTCGCAGATACGCAGTATTTT
CSVEFADTQYF
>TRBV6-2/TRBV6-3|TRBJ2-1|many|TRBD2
TGTGCCAGCAGTTACACCGGTAGCGGGGGTAATGAGCAGTTCTTC
CASSYTGSGGNEQFF
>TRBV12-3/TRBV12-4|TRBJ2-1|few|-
TGTGCCAGCGGTATGACTAGTAGCGGCAATGAGCAGTTCTTC
CASGMTSSGNEQFF
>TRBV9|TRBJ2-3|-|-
TGTGCCAGCAGCAAACGTTCAGAGCGATGGATGGATACGCGGTATTTT
CASSKRSERWMDTRYF
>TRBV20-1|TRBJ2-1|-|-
TGCAGTGCTAGAGACCCCCTGGGTGGCGATGAGCAGTTCTTC
CSARDPLGGDEQFF
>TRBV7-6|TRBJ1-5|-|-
TGTGCCAGCAGCTCCGCAGGGCGGAATCAGCCCCAGCATTTT
CASSSAGRNQPQHF
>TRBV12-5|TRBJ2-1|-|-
TGTGCTAGTGGTTTGCTAAGAGGAAATGAGCAGTTCTTC
CASGLLRGNEQFF
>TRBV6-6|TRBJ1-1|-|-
TGTGCCAGCAGTTACTCGATCGGGACGCTTAACACTGAAGCTTTCTTT
CASSYSIGTLNTEAFF
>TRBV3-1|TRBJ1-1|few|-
TGTGCCAGCAGCCAAGTCTTCCAGAGAAACACTGAAGCTTTCTTT
CASSQVFQRNTEAFF
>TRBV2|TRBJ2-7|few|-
TGTGCCAGCTCGTCACCGGGGTCTGGAAACGAGCAGTACTTC
CASSSPGSGNEQYF
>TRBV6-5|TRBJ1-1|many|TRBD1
TGTGCCAGCAGTTACCCATCCGGGACAGAGACGAACACTGAAGCTTTCTTT
CASSYPSGTETNTEAFF